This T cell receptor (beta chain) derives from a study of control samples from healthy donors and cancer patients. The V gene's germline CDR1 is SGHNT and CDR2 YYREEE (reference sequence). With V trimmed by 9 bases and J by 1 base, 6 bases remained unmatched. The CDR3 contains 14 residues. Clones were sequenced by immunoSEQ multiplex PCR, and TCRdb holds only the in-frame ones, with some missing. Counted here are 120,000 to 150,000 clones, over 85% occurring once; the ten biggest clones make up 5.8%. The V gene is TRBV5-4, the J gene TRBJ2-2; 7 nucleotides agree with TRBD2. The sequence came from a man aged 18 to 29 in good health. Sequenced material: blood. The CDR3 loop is CAIRGGVNTGELFF. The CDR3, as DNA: TGTGCCATCCGGGGAGGGGTGAACACCGGGGAGCTGTTTTTT. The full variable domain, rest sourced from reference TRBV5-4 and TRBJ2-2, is ETGVTQSPTHLIKTRGQQVTLRCSSQSGHNTVSWYQQALGQGPQFIFQYYREEENGRGNFPPRFSGLQFPNYSSELNVNALELDDSALYLCAIRGGVNTGELFFGEGSRLTVL.